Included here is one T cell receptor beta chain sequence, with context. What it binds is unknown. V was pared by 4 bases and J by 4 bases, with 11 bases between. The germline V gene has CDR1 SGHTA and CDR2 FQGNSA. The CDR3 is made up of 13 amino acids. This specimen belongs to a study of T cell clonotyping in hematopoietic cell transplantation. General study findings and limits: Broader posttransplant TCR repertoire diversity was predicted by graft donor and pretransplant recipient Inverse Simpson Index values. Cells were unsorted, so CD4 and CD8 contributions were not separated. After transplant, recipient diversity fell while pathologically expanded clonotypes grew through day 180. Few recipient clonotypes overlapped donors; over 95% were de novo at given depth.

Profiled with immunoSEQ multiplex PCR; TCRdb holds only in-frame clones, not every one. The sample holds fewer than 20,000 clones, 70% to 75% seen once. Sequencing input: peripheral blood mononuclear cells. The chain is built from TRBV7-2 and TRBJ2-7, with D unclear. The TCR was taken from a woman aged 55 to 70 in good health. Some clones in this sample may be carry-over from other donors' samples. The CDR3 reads CASSSALGYEQYF. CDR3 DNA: TGTGCCAGCAGCTCCGCCCTTGGTTACGAGCAGTACTTC.